These 8 T cell receptor beta chains share one sample of origin, sequenced in a study of cytomegalovirus exposure and HLA in healthy donors. PCR amplification relied on 60 Vbeta primers (plus 13 Jbeta primers). Profiled with immunoSEQ multiplex PCR; TCRdb holds only in-frame clones, not every one. Among over 95,000 clones listed, roughly 76% were seen once. The specimen was PBMCs. Receptors were obtained from a middle-aged man in good health and CMV-seronegative.

This chain joins TRBV5-8 and TRBJ1-4; 8 bases match TRBD1. V lost 5 bases, J lost 5 bases, and 8 bases stayed unmatched. The length of the CDR3 is 15 residues. The germline V gene has CDR1 SGHTS and CDR2 YDEGEE. In DNA, the CDR3 is TGTGCCAGCAGGGTTGGACAGGGACCAAATGAAAAACTGTTTTTT. This encodes CASRVGQGPNEKLFF.

The CDR3 sequence is CASSPGTGGSSPLHF. The CDR3 DNA follows: TGTGCCAGCTCACCCGGGACAGGGGGTAGTTCACCCCTCCACTTT. The chain is built from TRBV18 and TRBJ1-6, with 11 bases matching TRBD1. This CDR3 contains 15 residues. The junction had 4 bases not matched to a gene; V was cut back by 3 bases and J by 9 bases. Germline-derived CDR1 and CDR2 are KGHSH and LQKENI.

This clone was seen only once. J is TRBJ2-7 and V is TRBV28; 9 nucleotides match TRBD1. The CDR3 is made up of 14 amino acids. J gave up 6 bases and V 10 bases, and 13 bases lay outside the gene matches. The germline V gene encodes CDR1 MDHEN and CDR2 SYDVKM. Written as DNA, the CDR3 is TGTGCCACGTACCGGGACAGGGCGGTTGTCGAGCAGTACTTC. Translation: CATYRDRAVVEQYF.

In DNA, the CDR3 is TGTGCCAGTAGCCCCGGGACAGGGGCCCCTAAGGGAGAGACCCAGTACTTC. Translated, it gives CASSPGTGAPKGETQYF. The chain carries TRBV19 and TRBJ2-5; 10 nucleotides agree with TRBD1. CDR3 size: 17 residues. Germline values: CDR1 LNHDA, CDR2 SQIVND (reference sequence). Trimming cost V 6 bases and J 4 bases; bases outside gene matches: 14.

This sequence joins TRBV4-1 and TRBJ2-5; 10 positions match TRBD2. The DNA end favors TRBJ2-7, so the J call may be wrong. The CDR3 spans 17 residues. Germline CDR1 is MGHRA and CDR2 is YSYEKL. CDR3 residues: CASSQLAGDSSPYEQYF. Written as DNA, the CDR3 is TGCGCCAGCAGCCAACTAGCGGGAGACTCCTCTCCCTACGAGCAGTACTTC.

This clone is a singleton in its sample. The chain combines TRBV27 with TRBJ1-3; D is undetermined. The CDR3 is 13 residues long. Germline V gene data show CDR1 as MNHEY and CDR2 as SMNVEV (reference sequence). Deletions cut 5 bases from V and 5 bases from J, with 10 bases between. This CDR3 is CASSPGSRNTIYF. In DNA, the CDR3 is TGTGCCAGCAGTCCGGGGTCCCGAAACACCATATATTTT.

The chain links TRBV19 to TRBJ1-1; 11 bases map to TRBD1. There are 19 residues in the CDR3. With V trimmed by 5 bases and J by 7 bases, 21 bases remained unmatched. Germline V lookup: CDR1 LNHDA, CDR2 SQIVND (reference sequence). The CDR3 bases are TGTGCCAGTAGTCCAGGACAGGGGGCTATTGGAGTGGGAATCGTTGAAGCTTTCTTT. This sequence encodes CASSPGQGAIGVGIVEAFF.

V gene TRBV5-1 combines with J gene TRBJ2-3; TRBD1 is a possible D gene (7 bases). The germline V and J ends were trimmed by 2 bases and 3 bases, with 13 bases remaining between them. Germline lookup yields CDR1 SGHRS and CDR2 YFSETQ. The CDR3 has 15 amino acids. The CDR3 loop reads CASSFQGGETDTQYF. CDR3 DNA sequence: TGCGCCAGCAGCTTTCAGGGGGGAGAAACAGATACGCAGTATTTT.